The rows below give T cell receptor beta chains drawn from one sample of a study of T cell repertoires in cytomegalovirus infection. From the reads, TCRdb called clonotypes with MiXCR, one entry per CDR3 protein. The table shows fewer than 550,000 distinct CDR3 sequences, with more than 25% occurring only once. Sequencing was performed on PBMCs. The receptors shown here come from a human donor in good health (CMV status not recorded). Some clones in this sample may be carry-over from other donors' samples. CDR3s include the opening cysteine and the closing phenylalanine or tryptophan. A D gene is named only where the DNA matches it firmly. Clone size is stated in some rows and not others, as once, few, many or a class when expanded.

>TRBV4-1|16|TRBJ1-5|few|-
CASSQETQVSNQPQHF
TGCGCCAGCAGCCAAGAAACGCAGGTTAGCAATCAGCCCCAGCATTTT
>TRBV4-1|16|TRBJ2-5|-|-
CASSQDSQGRGETQYF
TGCGCCAGCAGCCAAGATAGCCAGGGAAGGGGAGAGACCCAGTACTTC
>TRBV19|14|TRBJ2-5|-|-
CASSIVRQQETQYF
TGTGCCAGTAGTATAGTTCGGCAACAAGAGACCCAGTACTTC
>TRBV20-1|13|TRBJ1-1|few|TRBD1
CSASINRGTEAFF
TGCAGTGCTTCGATAAACAGGGGGACTGAAGCTTTCTTT
>TRBV2|16|TRBJ2-3|few|-
CASTLKPSRDTDTQYF
TGTGCCAGCACTCTCAAGCCCAGTAGGGACACAGATACGCAGTATTTT
>TRBV7-3|15|TRBJ2-7|many|TRBD1
CASSLTRTGTNEQYF
TGTGCCAGCAGCTTAACCCGGACAGGGACCAACGAGCAGTACTTC
>TRBV19|13|TRBJ2-1|few|-
CASIGAETGEQFF
TGTGCCAGTATCGGGGCCGAAACGGGTGAGCAGTTCTTC
>TRBV12-3/TRBV12-4|17|TRBJ2-2|many|TRBD2
CASSPWTSGRETGELFF
TGTGCCAGCAGTCCTTGGACTAGCGGGAGAGAAACCGGGGAGCTGTTTTTT
>TRBV29-1|18|TRBJ2-3|-|TRBD2
CSVEDAPSGREITDTQYF
TGCAGCGTTGAAGATGCACCTAGCGGGAGGGAAATTACAGATACGCAGTATTTT
>TRBV6-5|15|TRBJ1-5|few|-
CASSPFRNSNQPQHF
TGTGCCAGCAGCCCTTTCAGAAATAGCAATCAGCCCCAGCATTTT